This TCR beta chain is from a study of T cells expressing NK-cell markers. Looking at the study overall: It was sorted CD3+CD56+NKG2C+, CD3+CD56+NKG2C- and CD3+CD56-NKG2C+ T cells that supplied the TCR beta repertoires. Seropositivity for HCMV was found in seven of the eight sequenced donors, with one seronegative.

The CDR3 totals 13 residues. Germline CDR1 MDHEN, CDR2 SYDVKM. As regards this clonotype: The antigen is undetermined.

Notes on the study in general: Among several donors, these clonotypes also ranked first in the CD3+CD56-NKG2C+ fraction.

TCRdb reprocessed the 5' RACE reads; each CDR3 protein has one entry and no DNA is given. Its table records approximately 440,000 distinct CDR3 sequences. The sample comprised blood T cells: a sorted CD56 or NKG2C T cell subset, CD4+ or CD8+ T cells, or bulk PBMC T cells (not recorded which). The rearrangement uses TRBV28 and TRBJ2-3; no DNA is available, so the TRBD2 call from TCRdb remains unchecked. This receptor was identified in a woman in her forties or fifties in good health. Here the CDR3 reads CASARGRGDTQYF.